A selection of T cell receptor beta chains follows, all from one sample in a study of shared clonotypes between healthy human individuals. Clones were sequenced by immunoSEQ multiplex PCR, and TCRdb holds only the in-frame ones, with some missing. Of about 2.4 million clones listed, around nine tenths are singletons. Sequenced sample: naive CD4+ T cells sorted from blood. The receptors originated from a man aged 18 to 29 in good health. The CDR3 runs from the conserved cysteine through the conserved F or W. The order of the fields is clone size, V gene, D gene, J gene, CDR3 protein, CDR3 DNA. The D gene is left open where the match is weak. Clone size appears in some rows only: once, few, many, or a class for an expanded clone.

clone size: once; V gene: TRBV5-1; D gene: .; J gene: TRBJ1-2; CDR3 protein: CASSAESSHYGYTF; CDR3 DNA: TGCGCCAGCAGCGCAGAATCCTCTCACTATGGCTACACCTTC
clone size: once; V gene: TRBV9; D gene: .; J gene: TRBJ2-7; CDR3 protein: CASSPLPQGGWVEQYF; CDR3 DNA: TGTGCCAGCAGCCCCCTCCCCCAGGGGGGTTGGGTCGAGCAGTACTTC
clone size: .; V gene: TRBV10-3; D gene: .; J gene: TRBJ2-5; CDR3 protein: CAISESGVETQYF; CDR3 DNA: TGTGCCATCAGTGAGTCTGGGGTCGAGACCCAGTACTTC
clone size: .; V gene: TRBV6-1; D gene: .; J gene: TRBJ2-6; CDR3 protein: CASSEQGSSGANVLTF; CDR3 DNA: TGTGCCAGCAGTGAACAGGGAAGCTCTGGGGCCAACGTCCTGACTTTC
clone size: .; V gene: TRBV5-5; D gene: .; J gene: TRBJ2-7; CDR3 protein: CASSLVWEPLSYEQYF; CDR3 DNA: TGTGCCAGCAGCTTGGTTTGGGAGCCCCTTTCCTACGAGCAGTACTTC
clone size: .; V gene: TRBV6-5; D gene: .; J gene: TRBJ2-7; CDR3 protein: CASSRTAAYEQYF; CDR3 DNA: TGTGCCAGCAGTAGGACAGCGGCCTACGAGCAGTACTTC
clone size: .; V gene: TRBV12-5; D gene: TRBD2; J gene: TRBJ2-1; CDR3 protein: CASGLVRKTSLGSYNEQFF; CDR3 DNA: TGTGCTAGTGGTTTGGTACGGAAGACTAGCCTGGGGTCCTACAATGAGCAGTTCTTC
clone size: once; V gene: TRBV6-5; D gene: .; J gene: TRBJ2-3; CDR3 protein: CASTRQRTDTQYF; CDR3 DNA: TGTGCCAGCACGAGGCAGCGCACAGATACGCAGTATTTT
clone size: .; V gene: TRBV5-6; D gene: .; J gene: TRBJ2-1; CDR3 protein: CASSTGPATYNEQFF; CDR3 DNA: TGTGCCAGCAGTACGGGGCCCGCGACGTACAATGAGCAGTTCTTC
clone size: .; V gene: TRBV5-1; D gene: .; J gene: TRBJ2-5; CDR3 protein: CASSPRQKQETQYF; CDR3 DNA: TGCGCCAGCAGCCCCCGACAGAAACAAGAGACCCAGTACTTC
clone size: .; V gene: TRBV2; D gene: TRBD1; J gene: TRBJ1-2; CDR3 protein: CASSDRGRRGYTF; CDR3 DNA: TGTGCCAGCAGCGACAGGGGGCGTCGAGGCTACACCTTC
clone size: .; V gene: TRBV5-1; D gene: TRBD2; J gene: TRBJ2-1; CDR3 protein: CASSTLSSGDSYNEQFF; CDR3 DNA: TGCGCCAGCAGCACCCTATCTAGCGGGGACTCCTACAATGAGCAGTTCTTC
clone size: .; V gene: TRBV2; D gene: .; J gene: TRBJ2-4; CDR3 protein: CASRGMIAKNIQYF; CDR3 DNA: TGTGCCAGCAGGGGGATGATAGCCAAAAACATTCAGTACTTC
clone size: .; V gene: TRBV5-1; D gene: TRBD2; J gene: TRBJ2-1; CDR3 protein: CASSGPGLAGRGYNEQFF; CDR3 DNA: TGCGCCAGCAGCGGGCCGGGACTAGCGGGGAGGGGTTACAATGAGCAGTTCTTC
clone size: .; V gene: TRBV28; D gene: TRBD1; J gene: TRBJ2-7; CDR3 protein: CASSTPGTGNSYEQYF; CDR3 DNA: TGTGCCAGCAGTACCCCCGGGACAGGCAACTCCTACGAGCAGTACTTC
clone size: few; V gene: TRBV19; D gene: .; J gene: TRBJ2-2; CDR3 protein: CASSSATGELFF; CDR3 DNA: TGTGCCAGTAGCTCGGCCACCGGGGAGCTGTTTTTT
clone size: once; V gene: TRBV6-1; D gene: .; J gene: TRBJ1-2; CDR3 protein: CATQLGPYGYTF; CDR3 DNA: TGTGCCACCCAACTTGGGCCTTATGGCTACACCTTC
clone size: .; V gene: TRBV5-4; D gene: .; J gene: TRBJ2-7; CDR3 protein: CASSLGDGKRYF; CDR3 DNA: TGTGCCAGCAGCTTGGGGGACGGTAAGAGGTACTTC
clone size: .; V gene: TRBV5-6; D gene: .; J gene: TRBJ1-3; CDR3 protein: CASTKGGAWQARGNTIYF; CDR3 DNA: TGTGCCAGCACCAAAGGGGGGGCTTGGCAAGCGAGGGGAAACACCATATATTTT
clone size: .; V gene: TRBV5-1; D gene: .; J gene: TRBJ2-1; CDR3 protein: CASSPGRQEKGQFF; CDR3 DNA: TGCGCCAGCAGCCCTGGGCGACAGGAAAAGGGGCAGTTCTTC
clone size: .; V gene: TRBV2; D gene: .; J gene: TRBJ1-4; CDR3 protein: CASSEGGQWRLEKLFF; CDR3 DNA: TGTGCCAGCAGTGAAGGCGGTCAGTGGAGACTTGAAAAACTGTTTTTT
clone size: .; V gene: TRBV10-2; D gene: .; J gene: TRBJ2-1; CDR3 protein: CASSVRSSEQFF; CDR3 DNA: TGCGCCAGCAGTGTGCGATCAAGTGAGCAGTTCTTC
clone size: .; V gene: TRBV7-9; D gene: TRBD2; J gene: TRBJ2-7; CDR3 protein: CASSLGGSGRYEQYF; CDR3 DNA: TGTGCCAGCAGCTTAGGTGGTAGCGGGAGATACGAGCAGTACTTC
clone size: .; V gene: TRBV19; D gene: .; J gene: TRBJ2-5; CDR3 protein: CASTTIPGETQYF; CDR3 DNA: TGTGCCAGTACCACCATCCCAGGGGAGACCCAGTACTTC
clone size: once; V gene: TRBV10-3; D gene: TRBD1; J gene: TRBJ2-3; CDR3 protein: CATRQGQTDTQYF; CDR3 DNA: TGTGCCACCAGACAGGGACAAACAGATACGCAGTATTTT
clone size: .; V gene: TRBV15; D gene: .; J gene: TRBJ2-1; CDR3 protein: CATSREPGDSYNEQFF; CDR3 DNA: TGTGCCACCAGCAGAGAGCCAGGAGATTCCTACAATGAGCAGTTCTTC
clone size: .; V gene: TRBV4-3; D gene: .; J gene: TRBJ1-4; CDR3 protein: CASSQGRAVRATNEKLFF; CDR3 DNA: TGCGCCAGCAGCCAAGGGCGGGCCGTTCGGGCAACTAATGAAAAACTGTTTTTT
clone size: .; V gene: TRBV7-9; D gene: TRBD2; J gene: TRBJ2-5; CDR3 protein: CASSWTSGTQETQYF; CDR3 DNA: TGTGCCAGCAGCTGGACTAGCGGAACCCAAGAGACCCAGTACTTC
clone size: .; V gene: TRBV7-9; D gene: .; J gene: TRBJ2-7; CDR3 protein: CASSLGTVSSYEQYF; CDR3 DNA: TGTGCCAGCAGCTTGGGGACGGTGAGCTCCTACGAGCAGTACTTC
clone size: .; V gene: TRBV5-1; D gene: .; J gene: TRBJ1-1; CDR3 protein: CASANMNTEAFF; CDR3 DNA: TGTGCCAGCGCGAATATGAACACTGAAGCTTTCTTT
clone size: .; V gene: TRBV10-3; D gene: .; J gene: TRBJ1-1; CDR3 protein: CAISELALVHRIVGHEAFF; CDR3 DNA: TGTGCCATCAGTGAGTTGGCCCTTGTTCACCGCATTGTAGGGCATGAAGCTTTCTTT
clone size: .; V gene: TRBV6-6; D gene: .; J gene: TRBJ1-1; CDR3 protein: CASSRQRNTEAFF; CDR3 DNA: TGTGCCAGCAGTAGACAGAGGAACACTGAAGCTTTCTTT
clone size: .; V gene: TRBV2; D gene: TRBD1; J gene: TRBJ2-1; CDR3 protein: CASLDRPWDEQFF; CDR3 DNA: TGTGCCAGCCTGGACAGGCCCTGGGATGAGCAGTTCTTC
clone size: .; V gene: TRBV18; D gene: TRBD2; J gene: TRBJ2-1; CDR3 protein: CASSPRASGSYNEQFF; CDR3 DNA: TGTGCCAGCTCACCAAGGGCTAGCGGGAGTTACAATGAGCAGTTCTTC
clone size: .; V gene: TRBV5-1; D gene: TRBD1; J gene: TRBJ2-7; CDR3 protein: CASSTRTGLPGYEQYF; CDR3 DNA: TGCGCCAGCAGCACTCGGACAGGCCTGCCGGGATACGAGCAGTACTTC
clone size: .; V gene: TRBV19; D gene: .; J gene: TRBJ2-5; CDR3 protein: CASSTGSGIGEETQYF; CDR3 DNA: TGTGCCAGTAGTACCGGCAGCGGAATAGGAGAAGAGACCCAGTACTTC
clone size: .; V gene: TRBV19; D gene: TRBD2; J gene: TRBJ2-7; CDR3 protein: CASSITSGAYEQYF; CDR3 DNA: TGTGCCAGTAGTATTACTAGCGGAGCCTACGAGCAGTACTTC
clone size: .; V gene: TRBV30; D gene: .; J gene: TRBJ2-3; CDR3 protein: CAFGTLRVTDTQYF; CDR3 DNA: TGTGCCTTCGGGACATTGCGGGTGACAGATACGCAGTATTTT
clone size: .; V gene: TRBV9; D gene: .; J gene: TRBJ1-2; CDR3 protein: CASSRQNYGYTF; CDR3 DNA: TGTGCCAGCAGTCGACAGAACTATGGCTACACCTTC
clone size: once; V gene: TRBV20-1; D gene: .; J gene: TRBJ1-2; CDR3 protein: CSATQGYGYTF; CDR3 DNA: TGCAGTGCGACGCAGGGGTACGGCTACACCTTC
clone size: .; V gene: TRBV6-5; D gene: .; J gene: TRBJ1-1; CDR3 protein: CASKGPGWGKTEAFF; CDR3 DNA: TGTGCCAGCAAGGGTCCAGGTTGGGGGAAGACTGAAGCTTTCTTT
clone size: .; V gene: TRBV21-1; D gene: .; J gene: TRBJ1-5; CDR3 protein: CASSKEIGQGMYSNQPQHF; CDR3 DNA: TGTGCCAGCAGCAAAGAAATCGGACAGGGAATGTATAGCAATCAGCCCCAGCATTTT